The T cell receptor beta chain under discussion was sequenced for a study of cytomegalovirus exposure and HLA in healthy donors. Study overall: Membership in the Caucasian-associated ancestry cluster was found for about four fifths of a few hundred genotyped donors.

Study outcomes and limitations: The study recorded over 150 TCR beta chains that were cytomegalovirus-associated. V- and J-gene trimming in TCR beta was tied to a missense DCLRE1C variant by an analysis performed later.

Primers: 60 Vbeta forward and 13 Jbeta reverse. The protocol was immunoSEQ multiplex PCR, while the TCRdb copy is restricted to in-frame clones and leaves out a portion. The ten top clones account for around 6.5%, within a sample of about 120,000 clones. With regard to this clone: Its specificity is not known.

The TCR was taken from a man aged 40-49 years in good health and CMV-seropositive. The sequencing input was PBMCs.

The CDR3 DNA is TGTGCCAGCAGGGTGGGACAGGGCAGCTACGAGCAGTACTTC. Its protein is CASRVGQGSYEQYF. J is TRBJ2-7 and V is TRBV2; TRBD1 agrees at 9 bases. The germline gives CDR1 SNHLY, CDR2 FYNNEI. The CDR3 has 14 residues. V dropped 6 bases and J dropped 3; count of bases not matched to a gene: 6.